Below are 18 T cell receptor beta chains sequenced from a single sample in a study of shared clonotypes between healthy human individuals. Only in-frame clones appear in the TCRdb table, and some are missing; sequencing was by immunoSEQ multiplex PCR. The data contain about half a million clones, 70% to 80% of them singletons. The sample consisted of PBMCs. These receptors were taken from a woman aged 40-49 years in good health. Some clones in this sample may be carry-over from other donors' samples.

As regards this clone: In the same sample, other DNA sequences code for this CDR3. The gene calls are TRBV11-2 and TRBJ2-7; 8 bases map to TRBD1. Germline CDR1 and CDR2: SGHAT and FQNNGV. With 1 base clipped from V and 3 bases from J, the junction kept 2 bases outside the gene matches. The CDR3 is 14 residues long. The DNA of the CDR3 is TGTGCCAGCAGCTTAGGGACAGGGCTCTACGAGCAGTACTTC. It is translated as CASSLGTGLYEQYF.

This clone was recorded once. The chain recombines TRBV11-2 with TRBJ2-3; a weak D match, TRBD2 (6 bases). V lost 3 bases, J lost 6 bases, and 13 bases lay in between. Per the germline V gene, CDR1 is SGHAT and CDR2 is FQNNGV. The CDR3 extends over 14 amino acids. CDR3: CASSFNRGSDTQYF. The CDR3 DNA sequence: TGTGCCAGCAGCTTCAATCGGGGGTCCGATACGCAGTATTTT.

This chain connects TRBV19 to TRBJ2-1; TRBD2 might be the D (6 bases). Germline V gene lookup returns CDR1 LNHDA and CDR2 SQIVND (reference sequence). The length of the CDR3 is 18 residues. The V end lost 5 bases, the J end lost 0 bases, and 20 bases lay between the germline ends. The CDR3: CASSASGGTSTSYNEQFF. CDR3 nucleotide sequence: TGTGCCAGTAGTGCCAGCGGAGGGACTTCTACCTCCTACAATGAGCAGTTCTTC.

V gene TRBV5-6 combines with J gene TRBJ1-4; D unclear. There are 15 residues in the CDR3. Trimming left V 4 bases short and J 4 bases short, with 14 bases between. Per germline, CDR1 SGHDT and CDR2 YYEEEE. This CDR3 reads CASSPRLYNNEKLFF. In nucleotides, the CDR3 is TGTGCCAGCAGCCCTAGACTCTACAATAATGAAAAACTGTTTTTT.

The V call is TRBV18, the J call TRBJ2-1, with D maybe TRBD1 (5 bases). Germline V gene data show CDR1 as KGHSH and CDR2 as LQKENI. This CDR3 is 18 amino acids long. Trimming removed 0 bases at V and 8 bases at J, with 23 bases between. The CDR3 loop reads CASSPPSLDSLLQYEQFF. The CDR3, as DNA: TGTGCCAGCTCACCACCCTCGTTAGACAGCCTACTACAATATGAGCAGTTCTTC.

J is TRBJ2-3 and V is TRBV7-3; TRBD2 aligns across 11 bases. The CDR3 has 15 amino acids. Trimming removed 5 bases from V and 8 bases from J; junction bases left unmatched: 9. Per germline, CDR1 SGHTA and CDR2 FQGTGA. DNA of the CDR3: TGTGCCAGCAGCCCGGGACTAGCGGCGGTGGGTACGCAGTATTTT. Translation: CASSPGLAAVGTQYF.

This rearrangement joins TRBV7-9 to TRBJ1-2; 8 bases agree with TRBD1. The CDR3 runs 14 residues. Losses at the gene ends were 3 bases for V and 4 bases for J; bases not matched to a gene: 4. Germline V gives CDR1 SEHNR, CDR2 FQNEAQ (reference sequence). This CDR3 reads CASSLDREVYGYTF. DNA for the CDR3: TGTGCCAGCAGCTTGGACAGGGAGGTCTATGGCTACACCTTC.

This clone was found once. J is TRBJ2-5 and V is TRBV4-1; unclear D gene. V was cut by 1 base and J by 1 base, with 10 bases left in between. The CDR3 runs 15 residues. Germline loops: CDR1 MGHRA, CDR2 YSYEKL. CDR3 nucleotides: TGCGCCAGCAGCCAAGGCCCCCAGCCCCAAGAGACCCAGTACTTC. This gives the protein CASSQGPQPQETQYF.

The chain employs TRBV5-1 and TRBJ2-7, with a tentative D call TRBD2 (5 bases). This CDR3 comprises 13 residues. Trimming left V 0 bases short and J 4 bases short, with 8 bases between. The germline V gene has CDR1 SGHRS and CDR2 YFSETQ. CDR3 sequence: CASSLGTDYEQYF. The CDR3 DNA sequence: TGCGCCAGCAGCTTGGGGACTGATTACGAGCAGTACTTC.

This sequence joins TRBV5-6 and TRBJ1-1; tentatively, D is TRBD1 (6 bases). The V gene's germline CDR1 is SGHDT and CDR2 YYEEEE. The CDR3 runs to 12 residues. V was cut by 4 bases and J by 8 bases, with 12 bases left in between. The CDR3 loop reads CASSAPQGEAFF. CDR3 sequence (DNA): TGTGCCAGCAGCGCCCCGCAGGGGGAAGCTTTCTTT.

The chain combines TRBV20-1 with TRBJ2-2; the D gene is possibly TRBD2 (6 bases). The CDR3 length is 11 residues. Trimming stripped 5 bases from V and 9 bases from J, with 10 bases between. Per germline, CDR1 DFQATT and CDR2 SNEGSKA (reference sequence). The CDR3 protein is CSAWGERELFF. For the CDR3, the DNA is TGCAGTGCTTGGGGGGAGAGGGAGCTGTTTTTT.

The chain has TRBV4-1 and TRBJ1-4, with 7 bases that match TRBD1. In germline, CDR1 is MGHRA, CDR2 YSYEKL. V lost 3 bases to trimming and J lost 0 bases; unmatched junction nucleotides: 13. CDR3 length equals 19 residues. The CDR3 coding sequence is TGCGCCAGCAGCCACGGAGCCACAGGGGACCTGGCAACTAATGAAAAACTGTTTTTT. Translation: CASSHGATGDLATNEKLFF.

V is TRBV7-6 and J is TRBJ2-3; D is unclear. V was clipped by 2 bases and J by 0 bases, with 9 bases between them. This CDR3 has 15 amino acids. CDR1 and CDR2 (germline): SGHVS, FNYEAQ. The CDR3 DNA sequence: TGTGCCAGCAGCTTATCGCGGACGAGCACAGATACGCAGTATTTT. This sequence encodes CASSLSRTSTDTQYF.

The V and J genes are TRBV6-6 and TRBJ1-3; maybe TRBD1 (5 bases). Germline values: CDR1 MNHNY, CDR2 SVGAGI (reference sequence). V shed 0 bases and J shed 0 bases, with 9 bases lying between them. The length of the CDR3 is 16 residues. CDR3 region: CASSYSGALSGNTIYF. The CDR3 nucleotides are TGTGCCAGCAGTTACTCCGGGGCCCTCTCTGGAAACACCATATATTTT.

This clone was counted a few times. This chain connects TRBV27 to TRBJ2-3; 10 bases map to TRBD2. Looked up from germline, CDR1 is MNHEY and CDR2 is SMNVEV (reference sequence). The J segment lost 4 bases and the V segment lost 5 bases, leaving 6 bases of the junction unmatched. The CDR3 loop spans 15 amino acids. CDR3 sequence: CASSPAGGPSDTQYF. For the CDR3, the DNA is TGTGCCAGCAGTCCAGCGGGAGGGCCGTCAGATACGCAGTATTTT.

CDR3 amino acids: CASSLLGTAYEQYF. Here the CDR3 DNA reads TGTGCCAGCAGCTTACTCGGGACAGCCTACGAGCAGTACTTC. The chain carries TRBV11-2 and TRBJ2-7, with 7 bases lining up with TRBD1. The CDR3 length is 14 residues. In germline, CDR1 is SGHAT, CDR2 FQNNGV. V lost 2 bases, J lost 2 bases, and 3 bases stayed unmatched.

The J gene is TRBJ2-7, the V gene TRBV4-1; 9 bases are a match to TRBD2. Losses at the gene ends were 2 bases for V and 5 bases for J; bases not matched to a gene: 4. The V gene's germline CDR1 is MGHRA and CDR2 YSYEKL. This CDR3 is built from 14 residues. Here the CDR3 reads CASSQRGREHEQYF. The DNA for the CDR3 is TGCGCCAGCAGCCAACGCGGGAGGGAGCACGAGCAGTACTTC.

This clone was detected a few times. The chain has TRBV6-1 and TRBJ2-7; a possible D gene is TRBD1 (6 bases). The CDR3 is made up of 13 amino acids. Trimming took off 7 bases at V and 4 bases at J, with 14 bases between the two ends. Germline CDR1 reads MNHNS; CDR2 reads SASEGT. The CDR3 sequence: CASTRQEKYEQYF. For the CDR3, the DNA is TGTGCCAGCACACGACAGGAAAAGTACGAGCAGTACTTC.